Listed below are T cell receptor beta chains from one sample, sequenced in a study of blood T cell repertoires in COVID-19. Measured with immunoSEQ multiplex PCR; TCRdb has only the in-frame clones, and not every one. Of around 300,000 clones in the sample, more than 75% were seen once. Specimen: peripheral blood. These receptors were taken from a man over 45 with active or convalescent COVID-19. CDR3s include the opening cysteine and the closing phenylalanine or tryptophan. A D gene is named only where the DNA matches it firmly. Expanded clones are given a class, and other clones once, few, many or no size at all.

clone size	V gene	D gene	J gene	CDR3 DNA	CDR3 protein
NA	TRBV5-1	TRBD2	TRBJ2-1	TGCGCCAGCAGCTTGGAAGCAGCGGGGATCGGTGAGCAGTTCTTC	CASSLEAAGIGEQFF
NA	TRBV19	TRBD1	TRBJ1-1	TGTGCCAGTAGCCCCTGGGACAGGGGGAACACTGAAGCTTTCTTT	CASSPWDRGNTEAFF
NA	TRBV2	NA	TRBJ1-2	TGTGCCAGCAGTGAACGAGGGCTATGGGGCTACACCTTC	CASSERGLWGYTF
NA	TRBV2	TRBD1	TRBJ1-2	TGTGCCAGCAGCGCCGGGACAGCTCCCCACTATGGCTACACCTTC	CASSAGTAPHYGYTF
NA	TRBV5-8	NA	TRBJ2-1	TGTGCCAGCAGCTTGGGGGGGCTCCCCTGGTGGGAGCAGTTCTTC	CASSLGGLPWWEQFF
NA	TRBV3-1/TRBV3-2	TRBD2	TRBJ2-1	TGTGCCAGCAGCCAGGCGCTAGCGGGTTACAATGAGCAGTTCTTC	CASSQALAGYNEQFF
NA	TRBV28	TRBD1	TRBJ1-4	TGTGCCACTGGTGGCGGGACAGCCGCTAATGAAAAACTGTTTTTT	CATGGGTAANEKLFF
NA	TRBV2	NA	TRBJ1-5	TGTGCCAGCAGGGGTGACTCCAAGAATCAGCCCCAGCATTTT	CASRGDSKNQPQHF
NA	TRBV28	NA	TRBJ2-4	TGTGCCAGCAGTTCACTCGCAAACATTCAGTACTTC	CASSSLANIQYF
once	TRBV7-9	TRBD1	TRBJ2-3	TGTGCCAGCAGCCCAGCAAGTGACAGGGTCGGAGATACGCAGTATTTT	CASSPASDRVGDTQYF
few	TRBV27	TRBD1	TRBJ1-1	TGTGCCAGCACGGACAGGGCCCCTGAAGCTTTCTTT	CASTDRAPEAFF
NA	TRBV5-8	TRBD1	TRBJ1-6	TGTGCCAGCAGCGACGGGACAGGGATGTCCTATAATTCACCCCTCCACTTT	CASSDGTGMSYNSPLHF
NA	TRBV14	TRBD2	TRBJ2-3	TGTGCCAGCAGCCAGGTACTAGCGGGGCCTAGCACAGATACGCAGTATTTT	CASSQVLAGPSTDTQYF
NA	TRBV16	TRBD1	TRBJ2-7	TGTGCCAGCAGCCAATCCCCAGGGGGCTCCTACGAGCAGTACTTC	CASSQSPGGSYEQYF
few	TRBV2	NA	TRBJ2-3	TGTGCCAGCAGTCCCTCCAGGGGGAGGTTAGGCACAGATACGCAGTATTTT	CASSPSRGRLGTDTQYF
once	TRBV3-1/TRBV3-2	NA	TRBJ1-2	TGTGCCAGCTCAGGGGAGGGCGGTGGCTACACCTTC	CASSGEGGGYTF
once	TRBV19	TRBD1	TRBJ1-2	TGTTACCATGTGACGGCAGGGGGCTATCACTATGGCTACACCTTC	CYHVTAGGYHYGYTF
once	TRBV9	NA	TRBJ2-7	TGTGCCAGCAGCGTAAGACAGGACTCCTACGAGCAGTACTTC	CASSVRQDSYEQYF
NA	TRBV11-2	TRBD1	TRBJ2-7	TGTGCCAGCAGCTTTCAAATGGGCGGGACAGGGACTCTCTACGAGCAGTACTTC	CASSFQMGGTGTLYEQYF
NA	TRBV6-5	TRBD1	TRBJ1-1	TGTGCCAGCAGCTCATCAGGGGGAGCTTTCTTT	CASSSSGGAFF
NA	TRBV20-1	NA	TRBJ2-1	TGCAGTGCTAGTGTTAGCGGACCCTACAATGAGCAGTTCTTC	CSASVSGPYNEQFF
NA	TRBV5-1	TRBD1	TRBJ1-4	TGCGCCAGCAGCCTCGGGAGACCCGGGACAGGCGCAACTAATGAAAAACTGTTTTTT	CASSLGRPGTGATNEKLFF
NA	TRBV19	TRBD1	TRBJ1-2	TGTGCCAGTAGCAGACAGGGGGCAAATGGCTACACCTTC	CASSRQGANGYTF
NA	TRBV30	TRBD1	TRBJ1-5	TGTGCCTGGGCGGGGGCAGGGGGATTTCAGCCCCAGCATTTT	CAWAGAGGFQPQHF
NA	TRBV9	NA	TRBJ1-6	TGTGCCAGCAGCGTAGGTCCTGATAATTCACCCCTCCACTTT	CASSVGPDNSPLHF
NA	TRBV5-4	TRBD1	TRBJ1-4	TGTGCCAGCAGCTTACAGGGGGAACTTCGTGAAAAACTGTTTTTT	CASSLQGELREKLFF
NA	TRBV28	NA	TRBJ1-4	TGTGCCAGCAGTTCGCCAGCAACTAATGAAAAACTGTTTTTT	CASSSPATNEKLFF
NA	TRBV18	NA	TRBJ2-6	TGTGCCAGCTCGCGCACCCTCTCTGGGGCCAACGTCCTGACTTTC	CASSRTLSGANVLTF
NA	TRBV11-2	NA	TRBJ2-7	TGTGCCAGCAGCTTAGATTCAGGAAACTACGAGCAGTACTTC	CASSLDSGNYEQYF
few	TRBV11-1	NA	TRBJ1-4	TGTGCCAGCAGCCCCCCCGGGGGTGAAAAACTGTTTTTT	CASSPPGGEKLFF
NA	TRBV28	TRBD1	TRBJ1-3	TGTGCCAGCTCGAGACAGGGGGCTGGAAACACCATATATTTT	CASSRQGAGNTIYF
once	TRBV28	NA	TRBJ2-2	TGTGCCAGTCTCGGGTCTAACACCGGGGAGCTGTTTTTT	CASLGSNTGELFF
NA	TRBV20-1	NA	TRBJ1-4	TGCAGTGCTGGACACAGCGAAAAACTGTTTTTT	CSAGHSEKLFF
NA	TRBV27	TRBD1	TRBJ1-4	TGTGCCAGCAGCCCCATCGGGACAGGGAATTATGAAAAACTGTTTTTT	CASSPIGTGNYEKLFF
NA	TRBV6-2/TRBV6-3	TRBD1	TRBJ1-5	TGTGCCAGCAGTTATGGACAGGCACCCAATCAGCCCCAGCATTTT	CASSYGQAPNQPQHF
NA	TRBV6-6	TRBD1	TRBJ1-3	TGTGCCAGCAGTTACTCGACAGGGGGCTTAGGAAACACCATATATTTT	CASSYSTGGLGNTIYF
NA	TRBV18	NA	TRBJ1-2	TGTGCCAGCTCACCGGCCAGTCGTCCTAACTATGGCTACACCTTC	CASSPASRPNYGYTF
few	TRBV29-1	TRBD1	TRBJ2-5	TGCAGCGTTGATGGGACAGGGGAAGAGACCCAGTACTTC	CSVDGTGEETQYF
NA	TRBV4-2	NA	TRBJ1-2	TGTGCCAGCAGCCAAGATAACAGGGTGGACGGCTACACCTTC	CASSQDNRVDGYTF
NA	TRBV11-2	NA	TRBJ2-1	TGTGCCAGCAGCCTAGTCGGGCAGGGTGTATCCAATGAGCAGTTCTTC	CASSLVGQGVSNEQFF
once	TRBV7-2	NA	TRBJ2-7	TGTGCCAGCAGCTTAGAAGGGGGTAGTCCCTACGAGCAGTACTTC	CASSLEGGSPYEQYF
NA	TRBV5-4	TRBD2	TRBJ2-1	TGTGCCAGCAGCTTAGGGACTAGCGGGTACAATGAGCAGTTCTTC	CASSLGTSGYNEQFF
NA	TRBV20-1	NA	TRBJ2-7	TGCAGTGCTAGTTTCGGGTGGGGGCACGAGCAGTACTTC	CSASFGWGHEQYF
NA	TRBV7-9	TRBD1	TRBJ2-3	TGTGCCAGCAGCTTAAGAGGGGGCGGAGATACGCAGTATTTT	CASSLRGGGDTQYF
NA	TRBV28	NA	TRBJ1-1	TGTGCCAGCAGTTTATCGACAGGATGGAACACTGAAGCTTTCTTT	CASSLSTGWNTEAFF
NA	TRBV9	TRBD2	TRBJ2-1	TGTGCCAGCAGCGTATGGACGTCTAGCGGTCCCGCGGGGAATGAGCAGTTCTTC	CASSVWTSSGPAGNEQFF
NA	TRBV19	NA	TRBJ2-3	TGTGCCAGTAGTCTTCGTGCGGGTACGCAGTATTTT	CASSLRAGTQYF
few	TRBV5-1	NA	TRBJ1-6	TGCGCCAGCAGCTTTATGACAGGTCAGGACTCACCCCTCCACTTT	CASSFMTGQDSPLHF
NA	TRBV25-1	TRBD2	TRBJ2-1	TGTGCCAGCAGTGAAGACGGAGCGGGGGGATTCTACAATGAGCAGTTCTTC	CASSEDGAGGFYNEQFF
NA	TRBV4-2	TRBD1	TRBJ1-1	TGTGCCAGCAGCCAAGCGGGGACAGGGGCGGAAGCTTTCTTT	CASSQAGTGAEAFF
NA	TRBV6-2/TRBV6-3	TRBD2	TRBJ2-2	TGTGCCAGCAGTGCCCTAGCGGGGGGGCCCACCGGGGAGCTGTTTTTT	CASSALAGGPTGELFF
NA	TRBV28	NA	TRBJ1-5	TGTGCCAGCAGTTTGGGGTATTGGCGGGACAATCAGCCCCAGCATTTT	CASSLGYWRDNQPQHF
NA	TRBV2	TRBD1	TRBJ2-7	TGTGCCAGCAGTACCCGACAGGGCGGAGACGAGCAGTACTTC	CASSTRQGGDEQYF
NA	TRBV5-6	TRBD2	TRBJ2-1	TGTGCCAGCAGCTTCACAGCGGGAGGTTTCTCCTACAATGAGCAGTTCTTC	CASSFTAGGFSYNEQFF
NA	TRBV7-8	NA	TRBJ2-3	TGTGCCAGCAGCTTAATTGGGGGGGCGGACACAGATACGCAGTATTTT	CASSLIGGADTDTQYF
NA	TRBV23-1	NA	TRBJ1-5	TGCGCCAGCAGTCGTCAGGTTAGCAATCAGCCCCAGCATTTT	CASSRQVSNQPQHF
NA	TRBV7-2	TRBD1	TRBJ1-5	TGTGCCAGCAGCTTAAATACAGGGGGGGGGTATAGCAATCAGCCCCAGCATTTT	CASSLNTGGGYSNQPQHF
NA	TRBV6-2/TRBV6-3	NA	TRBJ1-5	TGTGCCAGCAGCCGAATAATCGGGACATCTCAAAGCAATCAGCCCCAGCATTTT	CASSRIIGTSQSNQPQHF
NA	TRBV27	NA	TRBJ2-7	TGTGCCAGCAGTTACTCGACTAGTTTAATGGGGTCCTACGAGCAGTACTTC	CASSYSTSLMGSYEQYF